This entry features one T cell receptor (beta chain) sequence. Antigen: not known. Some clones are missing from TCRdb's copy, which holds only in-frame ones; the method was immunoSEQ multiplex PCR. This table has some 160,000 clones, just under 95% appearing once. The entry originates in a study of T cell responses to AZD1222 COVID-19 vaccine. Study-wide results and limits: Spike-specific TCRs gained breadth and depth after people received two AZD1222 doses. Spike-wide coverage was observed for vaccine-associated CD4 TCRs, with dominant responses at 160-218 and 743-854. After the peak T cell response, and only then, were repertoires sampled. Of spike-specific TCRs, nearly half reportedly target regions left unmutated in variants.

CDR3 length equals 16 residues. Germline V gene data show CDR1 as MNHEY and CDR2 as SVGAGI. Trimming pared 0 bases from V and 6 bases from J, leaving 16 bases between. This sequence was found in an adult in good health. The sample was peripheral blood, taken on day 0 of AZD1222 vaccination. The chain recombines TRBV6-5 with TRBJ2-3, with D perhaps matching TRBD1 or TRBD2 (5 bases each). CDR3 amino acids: CASSYSLGVLADTQYF. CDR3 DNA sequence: TGTGCCAGCAGTTACTCGTTGGGGGTCTTGGCCGATACGCAGTATTTT.